A selection of T cell receptor beta chains follows, all from one sample in a study of T cells after yellow fever vaccination. TCRdb reprocessed the 5' RACE reads with MiXCR, giving one entry per CDR3 protein. Of some 260,000 distinct CDR3 sequences listed, over 4.5% are singletons. Sequencing was performed on CD4+ T cells sorted from PBMCs, taken on the day of the yellow fever booster vaccination. The receptor set was obtained from a man younger than 35 who received the YFV17D yellow fever vaccine. CDR3s include the opening cysteine and the closing phenylalanine or tryptophan. The order of the fields is clone size, J gene, V gene, D gene, CDR3 length, CDR3 protein, CDR3 DNA. The D gene is left open where the match is weak. Clone sizes are given selectively: once, few, many, or a class where the clone is expanded.

NA | TRBJ2-3 | TRBV7-3 | TRBD2 | 14 | CASSLLAAIDTQYF | TGTGCCAGCAGCTTACTAGCGGCAATCGATACGCAGTATTTT
NA | TRBJ2-1 | TRBV5-6 | NA | 15 | CASSETGQTYNEQFF | TGTGCCAGCAGCGAAACCGGACAGACCTACAATGAGCAGTTCTTC
NA | TRBJ1-1 | TRBV5-1 | TRBD1 | 14 | CASSSGQGTGKAFF | TGCGCCAGCAGCTCCGGACAGGGGACCGGAAAAGCTTTCTTT
few | TRBJ2-2 | TRBV5-1 | TRBD2 | 17 | CASSSPTGGVHTGELFF | TGCGCCAGCAGTTCACCGACGGGGGGGGTGCACACCGGGGAGCTGTTTTTT
many | TRBJ2-7 | TRBV7-9 | NA | 15 | CASSLDSVQHGGQYF | TGTGCCAGCAGCTTGGACAGCGTTCAACACGGAGGGCAGTACTTC
few | TRBJ2-1 | TRBV3-1 | TRBD2 | 18 | CASSQEAPLAEAYNEQFF | TGTGCCAGCAGCCAAGAGGCCCCCCTAGCGGAGGCATACAATGAGCAGTTCTTC
NA | TRBJ1-2 | TRBV19 | NA | 15 | CASSIDTEGYYGYTF | TGTGCCAGTAGTATAGATACGGAGGGATACTATGGCTACACCTTC
few | TRBJ1-2 | TRBV2 | NA | 13 | CASGVGSGYGYTF | TGTGCCAGTGGGGTGGGGTCTGGCTATGGCTACACCTTC
NA | TRBJ2-7 | TRBV6-2/TRBV6-3 | NA | 14 | CASSRDGFSYEQYF | TGTGCCAGCAGCAGGGACGGATTCTCCTACGAGCAGTACTTC
many | TRBJ2-3 | TRBV5-1 | NA | 16 | CASSLAGSLIEDTQYF | TGCGCCAGCAGCTTGGCGGGGTCACTCATAGAAGATACGCAGTATTTT
few | TRBJ2-7 | TRBV6-2/TRBV6-3 | TRBD1 | 18 | CASSYGTGGNLGPNEQYF | TGTGCCAGCAGTTACGGGACAGGGGGCAACCTCGGGCCCAACGAGCAGTACTTC
NA | TRBJ1-1 | TRBV18 | NA | 14 | CASSQNNKDTEAFF | TGTGCCAGCTCACAAAACAACAAAGACACTGAAGCTTTCTTT
many | TRBJ1-5 | TRBV12-3/TRBV12-4 | NA | 14 | CASSLGQHNQPQHF | TGTGCCAGCAGCCTTGGGCAGCACAATCAGCCCCAGCATTTT
many | TRBJ1-2 | TRBV4-3 | TRBD1 | 16 | CASSQGADRANYGYTF | TGCGCCAGCAGCCAAGGGGCGGACAGGGCTAACTATGGCTACACCTTC
NA | TRBJ1-5 | TRBV6-2/TRBV6-3 | NA | 12 | CASSLSKNFQHF | TGTGCCAGCAGCTTGTCGAAAAATTTCCAGCATTTT